This TCR beta chain was captured by sequencing in a study of Ad26.COV2.S vaccination and SARS-CoV-2 variants. Background on the study: Ad26.COV2.S arm of COV1001 included the donor.

Concerning this clone: Its specificity is unknown.

V was trimmed by 2 bases and J by 3 bases, leaving 10 bases between them. CDR3 size: 15 residues. Germline CDR1 reads SGHVS; CDR2 reads FQNEAQ. Overall study results and limits: For non-spike TCRs, breadth in vaccine recipients resembled that in placebo recipients. Possible underestimation of total T cell responses by the TCR breadth and depth analyses was noted.

The treatment is: around 19 received Ad26.COV2.S at low or high dose, single or two shots; several received placebo; per-sample allocation not given. Sampling happened 63 days after the first vaccine or placebo injection. Based in Boston, the donor was an adult of 18-55 years. Data came from immunoSEQ multiplex PCR; TCRdb stores just in-frame clones and leaves some out. This sample has 500,000 or so clones; around nine tenths occur once, and the top ten carry roughly 13%. The TCR comes from a person aged 18-65 years who received the Ad26.COV2.S COVID-19 vaccine or a placebo. The J gene is TRBJ1-4, the V gene TRBV7-8; the D is unclear. This sample comprised peripheral blood, obtained in a trial of Ad26.COV2.S vaccine versus placebo. This CDR3 is CASSLRRQANEKLFF. In DNA, the CDR3 is TGTGCCAGCAGCTTAAGGCGGCAGGCTAATGAAAAACTGTTTTTT.